This T cell receptor beta chain was sequenced in a study of blood T cells in healthy people across ages (dated by TCRdb to 2015 to 2017). Study-wide context: Template switching captured roughly one uniquely barcoded TCR beta cDNA molecule per two T cells in model experiments. Age-related changes in TCR beta repertoire diversity were measured in the study by deep sequencing normalized with unique cDNA molecular identifiers. The donors were split into four age groups: young (average around 15 years), middle-aged (about 40), aged (roughly 68) and long-lived (approximately 89). To avoid experimental bias, donors of different ages were distributed randomly across sequencing lanes. For two donors (one aged 18 to 30 and one aged 80 or older), the study analyzed two additional independent replicas of 1 million unique cDNA reads from the same blood draw.

Systemically healthy Caucasian individuals from Russia, roughly 40 in total and aged roughly 6 to 100 years, were included as donors. Each donor gave roughly 9 milliliters of peripheral blood, drawn into EDTA-treated Vacutainer tubes. Ficoll-Paque density-gradient centrifugation was used to isolate PBMCs, with at least 6 million obtained per sample. Trizol reagent was used to extract total RNA from PBMCs, with at least 6 micrograms per sample. For every donor, an aliquot of PBMCs went through flow cytometry to measure the percentages of naive CD45RAhigh/CD27high T cells. The CDR3 spans 15 residues, from the cysteine through the phenylalanine. CDR3 DNA is the only sequence kept; it has 45 bases, read in frame from the first base. Per the germline V gene, SGHAT is the CDR1 and FQNNGV is the CDR2. Germline trimming amounts to 1 base on V and 2 bases on J, with 4 as the count of junction bases outside the gene matches.

Library method: 5' RACE. The run used an Illumina HiSeq 2500. A second PCR of about 6 to 11 cycles was performed with a sample-barcoded 5' primer and a J-beta primer mix. A unique molecular identifier was introduced onto each TCR beta cDNA molecule by a template-switch 5' adaptor carrying 12 random nucleotides. Each sample yielded at least 2.5 million CDR3-containing paired-end reads. All of the RNA was converted into first-strand cDNA using the Mint cDNA synthesis kit, with a TRBC-specific oligonucleotide serving as the primer. All cDNA was treated with uracil-DNA glycosylase and then went through a first 18-cycle PCR with the universal primers M1SS and BC2_uni_R. The authors' analysis ran thus. For normalization, 1 million high-quality reads, each with a distinct molecular identifier, were randomly selected from each sample. Reads with shared molecular identifiers were discarded instead of being binned into consensus sequences. MiTCR, set to a Q25 quality threshold and the strictest error-elimination algorithm, was used for CDR3 identification, clonotype clustering and error correction. Lower-bound total TCR beta diversity was estimated with a nonparametric unseen species model using Euler transformation. TCRdb passed the public sequencing reads through fastp at Q25 and MiXCR, retaining productive beta sequences. Rows are unified per CDR3 protein, each entry keeping the most common DNA and genes. TCRdb, not the authors, supplied the V and J calls. In this sample the table shows hundreds of thousands of distinct CDR3 sequences, roughly 50% of which occur a single time. The ten most abundant clones make up under 30% of the sample.

This clonotype was found a few times. The antigen it binds to is not known. No much larger clone exists at a distance of one base, and base qualities are not known. The paper's findings and limits, for the study overall: As age increased, observed TCR beta diversity per million T cells dropped in a roughly linear way, and a significant reduction was already evident by age about 36. Observed TCR beta diversity correlated strongly with the percentage of naive T cells measured by flow cytometry. Estimates of total diversity based on one million sequenced T cells were regarded as lower bounds and as underestimates. Bulk unsorted PBMC profiling prevented conclusive comparison of naive and antigen-experienced compartments. Because the CMV infection status of the donors was unknown, age-related changes in expanded clonotypes may potentially have been confounded. Compared with the aged group, the long-lived group had more naive CD4+ T cells, fewer expanded clones and increased TCR diversity, suggesting age selection.

This sequence uses TRBV11-2 and TRBJ2-5, and 7 junction bases match TRBD2. The sequencing sample was made of blood. This TCR was recovered from a man in his forties or fifties in good health. The base sequence is TGTGCCAGCAGCTTAGGGTGGGGGGGACAAGAGACCCAGTACTTC. The encoded protein is CASSLGWGGQETQYF.